Given below is one T cell receptor beta chain in context. The target antigen is unknown. The data were obtained in a study of T cell repertoires in cytomegalovirus infection. The overall study: In public TCR beta signatures, there were indications of both CMV infection and matching HLA type. General observations from the study: Pooled public TCR beta family frequency picked out CMV carriers with the relevant HLA. The ex vivo response was dominated by HLA-C-restricted CMV-specific TCR beta clonotypes.

TCRdb processed the reads anew with MiXCR; each CDR3 protein has one entry. The top ten clones hold 7.5% to 9% of a sample with roughly 640,000 distinct CDR3 sequences, around 24% of them seen once. The CDR3 is made up of 11 amino acids. Germline trimming cut 7 bases from V and 4 bases from J; bases unmatched to any gene: 3. Germline values: CDR1 SQVTM, CDR2 ANQGSEA. The J gene is TRBJ1-1, the V gene TRBV29-1, with TRBD1 matching 7 bases. The sequence was collected from a human donor in good health (CMV status not recorded). Some clones in this sample may be carry-over from other donors' samples. Sample: CD8+ T cells from PBMCs. The CDR3 DNA reads TGCAGCGATGAGGGGGCCACTGAAGCTTTCTTT. Residues: CSDEGATEAFF.